This T cell receptor beta chain was captured in a study of blood T cells in healthy people across ages. Germline CDR1 reads SQVTM; CDR2 reads ANQGSEA. The CDR3 is 11 residues long. Points on this clonotype: Since a much larger clone is just one base distant, this may be a read error.

A sample-barcoded 5' primer and a J-beta primer mix were used in a second PCR of roughly 7 to 11 cycles. TCRdb processed the 5' RACE reads anew with MiXCR; each CDR3 protein has one entry. This table has over 1,500,000 distinct CDR3 sequences, more than 35% appearing once. V usage is TRBV29-1 and J usage is TRBJ1-2; D not resolved. Sequencing was performed on blood. The source of this sequence is a human donor in good health. CDR3 sequence (DNA): TGCAGCTTTGTAGAGGCTTATGACTACACCTTC. The encoded protein is CSFVEAYDYTF.